The rows below give T cell receptor beta chains drawn from one sample of a study of T cells after yellow fever vaccination. TCRdb re-called the 5' RACE reads through MiXCR, storing one row per CDR3 protein. This repertoire shows some 340,000 distinct CDR3 sequences, about 11% found once; its top ten account for 3.3%. Here the sequenced sample was CD4+ T cells sorted from PBMCs, taken 45 days after the yellow fever booster vaccination. Every receptor here comes from a man between 18 and 29 years old who received the YFV17D yellow fever vaccine. Both conserved end residues are part of each CDR3. A D gene is named only where the DNA matches it firmly. Some rows mark clone size as missing; the rest say once, few, many or name a class of expanded clone.

V gene,clone size,J gene,D gene,CDR3 protein,CDR3 DNA
TRBV5-1,few,TRBJ2-1,TRBD1,CASSPGQDRNEQFF,TGCGCCAGCAGCCCTGGACAGGATCGAAATGAGCAGTTCTTC
TRBV7-9,few,TRBJ1-5,TRBD1,CASSAPGGWDQPQHF,TGTGCCAGCAGCGCACCAGGGGGCTGGGATCAGCCCCAGCATTTT
TRBV6-6,-,TRBJ1-2,-,CASSYGVRAASGLYGYTF,TGTGCCAGCAGTTACGGTGTCAGAGCGGCAAGTGGGCTCTATGGCTACACCTTC
TRBV29-1,few,TRBJ2-7,-,CSHFRFHSYEQYF,TGCAGCCATTTTAGGTTCCACTCCTACGAGCAGTACTTC
TRBV2,few,TRBJ2-3,-,CASSEGPSTDTQYF,TGTGCCAGCAGTGAGGGCCCTAGCACAGATACGCAGTATTTT
TRBV7-2,-,TRBJ2-5,-,CASRTPIDGARKVQETQYF,TGTGCCAGCAGGACACCCATCGACGGGGCACGGAAGGTCCAAGAGACCCAGTACTTC
TRBV12-3/TRBV12-4,-,TRBJ2-1,TRBD1,CASSLSGQGHNEQFF,TGTGCCAGCAGTTTATCGGGACAGGGTCACAATGAGCAGTTCTTC
TRBV6-2/TRBV6-3,few,TRBJ2-2,-,CASSYNGGLRTGELFF,TGTGCCAGCAGTTACAACGGGGGGCTCCGTACCGGGGAGCTGTTTTTT
TRBV7-9,few,TRBJ2-5,-,CASTYWGSRSTQYF,TGTGCCAGCACCTATTGGGGCTCAAGATCGACCCAGTACTTC
TRBV11-2,-,TRBJ1-1,-,CASRPLRGPTRHTEAFF,TGTGCCAGCAGGCCCCTCAGGGGACCCACACGCCACACTGAAGCTTTCTTT
TRBV20-1,-,TRBJ1-5,-,CSASRASQGPQHF,TGCAGTGCTTCCCGTGCCAGCCAGGGGCCCCAGCATTTT
TRBV5-1,-,TRBJ1-2,-,CASSLNTDNYGYTF,TGCGCCAGCAGCTTGAACACAGATAACTATGGCTACACCTTC
TRBV20-1,-,TRBJ1-4,-,CSASGGPNEKLFF,TGCAGTGCTAGCGGCGGCCCTAATGAAAAACTGTTTTTT
TRBV20-1,many,TRBJ2-6,-,CSADSSGANVLTF,TGCAGTGCTGACAGCTCTGGGGCCAACGTCCTGACTTTC
TRBV6-2/TRBV6-3,many,TRBJ2-2,TRBD1,CASSWGQGASTGELFF,TGTGCCAGCAGTTGGGGACAGGGGGCGTCCACCGGGGAGCTGTTTTTT
TRBV4-3,-,TRBJ2-2,-,CASRSVTNTGELFF,TGCGCCAGCCGGTCGGTTACGAACACCGGGGAGCTGTTTTTT
TRBV7-2,many,TRBJ1-2,-,CASLLQAQPYYGYTF,TGTGCCAGCCTTCTTCAGGCGCAACCCTACTATGGCTACACCTTC
TRBV9,few,TRBJ2-2,-,CASYAENTGELFF,TGTGCCAGCTATGCGGAGAACACCGGGGAGCTGTTTTTT
TRBV5-6,-,TRBJ1-1,-,CASSLGGSGSTNTEAFF,TGTGCCAGCAGCTTGGGTGGGAGTGGTTCGACGAACACTGAAGCTTTCTTT
TRBV5-5,-,TRBJ1-5,-,CASSPGTLNQPQHF,TGTGCCAGCAGCCCCGGGACACTCAATCAGCCCCAGCATTTT
TRBV27,few,TRBJ2-1,TRBD2,CASSLHGSGDIPWGEQFF,TGTGCCAGCAGTTTACATGGTAGCGGGGACATCCCGTGGGGTGAGCAGTTCTTC
TRBV7-7,-,TRBJ2-5,-,CASSLVGAQETQYF,TGTGCTAGCAGCTTAGTCGGGGCCCAAGAGACCCAGTACTTC
TRBV5-5,many,TRBJ2-3,TRBD1,CATTGDPGGTQYF,TGTGCCACCACAGGGGATCCTGGGGGTACGCAGTATTTT
TRBV6-2/TRBV6-3,few,TRBJ2-7,TRBD1,CAGSDRVHEQYF,TGTGCCGGGTCAGACAGGGTCCACGAGCAGTACTTC